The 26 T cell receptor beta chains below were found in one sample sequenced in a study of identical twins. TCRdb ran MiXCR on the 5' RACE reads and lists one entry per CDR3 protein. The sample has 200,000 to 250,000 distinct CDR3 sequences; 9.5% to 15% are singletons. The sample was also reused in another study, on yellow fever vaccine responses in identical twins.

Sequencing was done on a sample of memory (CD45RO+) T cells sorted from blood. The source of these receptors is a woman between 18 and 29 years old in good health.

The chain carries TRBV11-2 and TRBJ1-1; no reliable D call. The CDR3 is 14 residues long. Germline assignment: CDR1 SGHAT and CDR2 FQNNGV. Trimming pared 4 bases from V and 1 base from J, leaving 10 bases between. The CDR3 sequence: CASSYGVGNTEAFF. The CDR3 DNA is TGTGCCAGCAGCTATGGGGTGGGGAACACTGAAGCTTTCTTT.

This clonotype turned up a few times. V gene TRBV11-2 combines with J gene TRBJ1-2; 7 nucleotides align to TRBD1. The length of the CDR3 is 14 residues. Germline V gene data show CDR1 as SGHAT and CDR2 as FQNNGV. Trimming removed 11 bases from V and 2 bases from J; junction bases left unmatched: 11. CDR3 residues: CAVQSGTANYGYTF. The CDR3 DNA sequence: TGTGCCGTCCAGTCCGGGACAGCGAACTATGGCTACACCTTC. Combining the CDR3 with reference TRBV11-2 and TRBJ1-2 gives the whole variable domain EAGVAQSPRYKIIEKRQSVAFWCNPISGHATLYWYQQILGQGPKLLIQFQNNGVVDDSQLPKDRFSAERLKGVDSTLKIQPAKLEDSAVYLCAVQSGTANYGYTFGSGTRLTVV.

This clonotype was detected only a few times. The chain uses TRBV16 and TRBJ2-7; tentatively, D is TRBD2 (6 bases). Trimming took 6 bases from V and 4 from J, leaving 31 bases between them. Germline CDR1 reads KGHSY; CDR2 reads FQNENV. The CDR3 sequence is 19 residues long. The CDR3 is CASSLTGTPTSPSFYEQYF. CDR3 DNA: TGTGCCAGCAGTCTAACCGGGACCCCTACTAGCCCTTCTTTTTACGAGCAGTACTTC. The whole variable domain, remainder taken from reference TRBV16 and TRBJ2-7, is GEEVAQTPKHLVRGEGQKAKLYCAPIKGHSYVFWYQQVLKNEFKFLISFQNENVFDETGMPKERFSAKCLPNSPCSLEIQATKLEDSAVYFCASSLTGTPTSPSFYEQYFGPGTRLTVT.

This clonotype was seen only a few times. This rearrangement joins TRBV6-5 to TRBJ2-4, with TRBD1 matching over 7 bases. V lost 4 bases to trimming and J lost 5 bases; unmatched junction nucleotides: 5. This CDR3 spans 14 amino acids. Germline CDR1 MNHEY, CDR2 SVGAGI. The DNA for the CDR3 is TGTGCCAGCAGTTCTCCCGGGACAGAAAACATTCAGTACTTC. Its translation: CASSSPGTENIQYF.

The CDR3 sequence: CASSLVRTTYNEQFF. CDR3 in DNA: TGTGCCAGCAGCTTAGTGAGGACAACTTACAATGAGCAGTTCTTC. The gene calls are TRBV7-2 and TRBJ2-1; D may be TRBD1 (5 bases). This CDR3 has 15 amino acids. CDR1 and CDR2 (germline): SGHTA, FQGNSA. V lost 1 base to trimming and J lost 4 bases, with 11 bases between them.

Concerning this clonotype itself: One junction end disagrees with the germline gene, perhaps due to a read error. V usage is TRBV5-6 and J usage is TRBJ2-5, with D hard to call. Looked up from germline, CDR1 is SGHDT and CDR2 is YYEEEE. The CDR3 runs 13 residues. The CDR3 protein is CACSLSVIQTQYF. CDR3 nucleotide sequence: TGTGCCTGCAGCTTGTCAGTTATTCAAACCCAGTACTTC.

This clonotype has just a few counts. The CDR3 nucleotides read TGTGCCAGCACCCCGGGACAGGGGAACTACGAGCAGTACTTC. It yields the protein CASTPGQGNYEQYF. The V gene is TRBV6-2 or TRBV6-3, the J gene TRBJ2-7; the match to TRBD1 covers 10 bases. CDR1 and CDR2 from the germline V gene are MNHEY and SVGEGT. J lost 3 bases, V lost 7 bases, and 6 bases had no gene match. The CDR3 loop spans 14 amino acids.

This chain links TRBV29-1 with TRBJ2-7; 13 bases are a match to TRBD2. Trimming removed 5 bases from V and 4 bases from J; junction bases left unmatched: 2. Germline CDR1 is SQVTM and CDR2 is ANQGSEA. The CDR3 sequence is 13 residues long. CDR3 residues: CSVWTSGSYEQYF. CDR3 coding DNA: TGCAGCGTTTGGACTAGCGGGAGTTACGAGCAGTACTTC.

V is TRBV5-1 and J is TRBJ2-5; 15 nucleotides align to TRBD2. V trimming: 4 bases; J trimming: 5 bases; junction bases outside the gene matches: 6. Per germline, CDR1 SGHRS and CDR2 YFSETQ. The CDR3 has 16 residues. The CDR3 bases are TGCGCCAGCAGCACCCGGACTAGCGGGAGGGGCGAGACCCAGTACTTC. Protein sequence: CASSTRTSGRGETQYF.

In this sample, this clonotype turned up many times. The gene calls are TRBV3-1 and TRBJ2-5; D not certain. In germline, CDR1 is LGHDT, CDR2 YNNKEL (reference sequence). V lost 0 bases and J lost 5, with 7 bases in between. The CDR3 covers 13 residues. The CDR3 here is CASSQDYWETQYF. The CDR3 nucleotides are TGTGCCAGCAGCCAAGATTATTGGGAGACCCAGTACTTC.

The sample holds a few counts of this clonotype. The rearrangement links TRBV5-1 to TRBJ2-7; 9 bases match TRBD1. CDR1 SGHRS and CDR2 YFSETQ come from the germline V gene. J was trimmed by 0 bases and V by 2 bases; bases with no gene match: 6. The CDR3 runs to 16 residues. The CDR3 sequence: CASSLGDRASSYEQYF. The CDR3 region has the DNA TGCGCCAGCAGCTTAGGGGACAGGGCCAGCTCCTACGAGCAGTACTTC.

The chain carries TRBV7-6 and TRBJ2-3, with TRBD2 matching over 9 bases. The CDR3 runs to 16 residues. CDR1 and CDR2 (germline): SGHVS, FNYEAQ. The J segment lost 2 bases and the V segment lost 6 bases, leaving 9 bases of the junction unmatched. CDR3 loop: CASRPGSGRPTDTQYF. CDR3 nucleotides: TGTGCCAGCAGGCCGGGGAGCGGGAGGCCCACAGATACGCAGTATTTT.

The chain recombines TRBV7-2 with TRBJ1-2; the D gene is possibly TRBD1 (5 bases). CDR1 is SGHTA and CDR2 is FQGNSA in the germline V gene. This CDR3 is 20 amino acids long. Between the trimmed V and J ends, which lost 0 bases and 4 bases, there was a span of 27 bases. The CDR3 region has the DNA TGTGCCAGCAGCTTAGCCGGACGGAGGGCCGGGGGAGACTTTAGCTATGGCTACACCTTC. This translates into CASSLAGRRAGGDFSYGYTF. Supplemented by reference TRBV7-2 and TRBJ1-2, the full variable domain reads GAGVSQSPSNKVTEKGKDVELRCDPISGHTALYWYRQSLGQGLEFLIYFQGNSAPDKSGLPSDRFSAERTGGSVSTLTIQRTQQEDSAVYLCASSLAGRRAGGDFSYGYTFGSGTRLTVV.

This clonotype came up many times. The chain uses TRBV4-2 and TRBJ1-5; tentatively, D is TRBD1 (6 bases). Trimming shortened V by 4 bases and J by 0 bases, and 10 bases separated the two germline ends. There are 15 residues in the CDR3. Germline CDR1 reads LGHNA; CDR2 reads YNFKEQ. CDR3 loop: CASSPTGDSNQPQHF. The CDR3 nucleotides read TGTGCCAGCAGCCCGACAGGCGATAGCAATCAGCCCCAGCATTTT.

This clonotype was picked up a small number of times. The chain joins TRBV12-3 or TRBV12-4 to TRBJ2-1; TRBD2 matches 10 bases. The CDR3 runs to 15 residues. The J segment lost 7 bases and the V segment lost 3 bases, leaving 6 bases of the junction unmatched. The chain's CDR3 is CASSFKAGGRNEQFF. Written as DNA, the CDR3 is TGTGCCAGCAGTTTTAAAGCGGGAGGGCGGAATGAGCAGTTCTTC.

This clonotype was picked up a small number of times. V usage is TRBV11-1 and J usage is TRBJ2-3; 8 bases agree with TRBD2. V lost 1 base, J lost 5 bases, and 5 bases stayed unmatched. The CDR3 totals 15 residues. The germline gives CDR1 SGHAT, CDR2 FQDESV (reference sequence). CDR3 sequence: CASSLGSGGRDTQYF. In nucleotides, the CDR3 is TGTGCCAGCAGCTTAGGGTCGGGGGGGCGAGATACGCAGTATTTT.

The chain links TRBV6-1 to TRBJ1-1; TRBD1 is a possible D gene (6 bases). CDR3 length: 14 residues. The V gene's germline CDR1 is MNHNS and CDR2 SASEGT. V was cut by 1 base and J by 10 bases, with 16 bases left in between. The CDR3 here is CASSEVRGYRGAFF. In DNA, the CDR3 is TGTGCCAGCAGTGAAGTTAGGGGGTACCGTGGAGCTTTCTTT.

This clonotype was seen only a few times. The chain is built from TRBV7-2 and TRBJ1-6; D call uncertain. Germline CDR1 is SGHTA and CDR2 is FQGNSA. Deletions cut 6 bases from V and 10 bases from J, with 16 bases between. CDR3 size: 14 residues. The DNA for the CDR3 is TGTGCCAGCAGACCCACCGGGGTCCGCTCACCCCTCCACTTT. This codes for CASRPTGVRSPLHF.

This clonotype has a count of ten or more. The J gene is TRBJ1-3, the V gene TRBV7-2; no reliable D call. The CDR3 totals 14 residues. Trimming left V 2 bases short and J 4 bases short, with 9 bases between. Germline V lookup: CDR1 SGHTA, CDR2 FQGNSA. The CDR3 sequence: CASSLSSGGNTIYF. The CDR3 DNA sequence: TGTGCCAGCAGCTTATCCTCCGGAGGAAACACCATATATTTT.

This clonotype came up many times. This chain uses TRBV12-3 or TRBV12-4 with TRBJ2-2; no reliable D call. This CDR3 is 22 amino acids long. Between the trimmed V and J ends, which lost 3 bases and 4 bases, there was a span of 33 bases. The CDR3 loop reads CASSFFSWAGGIIWVFTGELFF. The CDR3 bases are TGTGCCAGCAGTTTTTTTTCTTGGGCAGGTGGAATCATTTGGGTTTTCACCGGGGAGCTGTTTTTT.

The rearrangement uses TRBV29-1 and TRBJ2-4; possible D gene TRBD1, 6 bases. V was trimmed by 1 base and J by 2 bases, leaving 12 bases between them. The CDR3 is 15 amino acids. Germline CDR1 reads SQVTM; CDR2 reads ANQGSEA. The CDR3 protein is CSVEGGQGTKNIQYF. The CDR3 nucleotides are TGCAGCGTTGAAGGGGGTCAGGGGACCAAAAACATTCAGTACTTC.

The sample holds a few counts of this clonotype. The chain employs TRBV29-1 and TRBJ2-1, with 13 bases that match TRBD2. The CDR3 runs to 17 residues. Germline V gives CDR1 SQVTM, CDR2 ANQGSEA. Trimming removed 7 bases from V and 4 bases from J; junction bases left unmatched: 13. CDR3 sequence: CSASLTSGRRSYNEQFF. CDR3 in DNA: TGCAGCGCCTCTCTGACTAGCGGGAGGAGGTCTTACAATGAGCAGTTCTTC.

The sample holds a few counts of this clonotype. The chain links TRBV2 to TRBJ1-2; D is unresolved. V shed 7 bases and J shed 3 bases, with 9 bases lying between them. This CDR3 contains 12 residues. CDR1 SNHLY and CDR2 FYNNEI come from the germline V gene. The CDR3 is CASTRTDYGYTF. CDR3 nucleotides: TGTGCCAGCACTAGGACGGACTATGGCTACACCTTC.

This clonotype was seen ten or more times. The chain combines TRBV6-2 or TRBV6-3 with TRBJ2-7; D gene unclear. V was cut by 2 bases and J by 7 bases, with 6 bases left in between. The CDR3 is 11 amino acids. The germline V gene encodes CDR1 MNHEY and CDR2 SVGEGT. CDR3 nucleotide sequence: TGTGCCAGCAGTTACGTATTTGAGCAGTACTTC. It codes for CASSYVFEQYF.

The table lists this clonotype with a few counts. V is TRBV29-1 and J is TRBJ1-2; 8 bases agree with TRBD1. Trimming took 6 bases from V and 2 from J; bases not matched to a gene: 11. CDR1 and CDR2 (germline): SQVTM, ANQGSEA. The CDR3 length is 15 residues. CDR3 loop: CSVHRQGAGNYGYTF. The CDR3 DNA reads TGCAGCGTCCATCGGCAGGGGGCCGGCAACTATGGCTACACCTTC. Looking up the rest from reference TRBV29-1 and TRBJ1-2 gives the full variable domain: SAVISQKPSRDICQRGTSLTIQCQVDSQVTMMFWYRQQPGQSLTLIATANQGSEATYESGFVIDKFPISRPNLTFSTLTVSNMSPEDSSIYLCSVHRQGAGNYGYTFGSGTRLTVV.

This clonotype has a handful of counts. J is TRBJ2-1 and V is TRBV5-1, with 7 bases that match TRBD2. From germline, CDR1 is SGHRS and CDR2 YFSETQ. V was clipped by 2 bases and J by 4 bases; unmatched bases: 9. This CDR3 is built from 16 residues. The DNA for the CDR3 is TGCGCCAGCAGCTTTTTTGCGAGCGGGAAATACAATGAGCAGTTCTTC. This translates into CASSFFASGKYNEQFF.